A single sample is the source of the 3 T cell receptor beta chains below, sequenced in a study of OX40 agonist ivuxolimab in advanced cancers. The library was made by the immunoSEQ multiplex PCR assay. TCRdb retrieved this table from immuneACCESS and kept in-frame rearrangements only. Not all clones are present; in checked studies, unresolved V genes account for under half, and no reason is known for the remainder. The sample data list over 35,000 clones, and roughly 69% of these were observed just once. Of the sample, 18% falls within the top ten clones. Specimen: CD4+ or CD8+ T cells sorted from blood, collected in a trial of the OX40 agonist ivuxolimab. The source is an adult with an advanced solid tumor such as melanoma, head and neck, liver or kidney cancer.

The rearrangement uses TRBV2 and TRBJ1-1, with 9 bases lining up with TRBD1. CDR1 is SNHLY and CDR2 is FYNNEI in the germline V gene. Trimming took 4 bases from V and 5 from J; bases not matched to a gene: 5. This CDR3 has 14 amino acids. The chain's CDR3 is CASSARTGETEAFF. In DNA form, the CDR3 reads TGTGCCAGCAGTGCCCGGACAGGGGAAACTGAAGCTTTCTTT.

The rearrangement links TRBV30 to TRBJ2-4; D may match TRBD1 or TRBD2 (5 bases each). This CDR3 is 11 amino acids long. Trimming left V 3 bases short and J 12 bases short, with 12 bases between. The V gene's germline CDR1 is GTSNPN and CDR2 SVGIG (reference sequence). The CDR3: CAWSAGTGQYF. CDR3 bases: TGTGCCTGGAGCGCTGGGACGGGTCAGTACTTC.

The V call is TRBV30, the J call TRBJ1-1; a possible D gene is TRBD1 (6 bases). CDR1 GTSNPN and CDR2 SVGIG come from the germline V gene (reference sequence). V was cut by 3 bases and J by 6 bases, with 17 bases left in between. The CDR3 sequence is 14 residues long. The CDR3 nucleotides read TGTGCCTGGAGGCATTCAGGGGCCTGGGCTGAAGCTTTCTTT. Protein product: CAWRHSGAWAEAFF.